This TCR beta chain stems from a study of T cell repertoires in cytomegalovirus infection. Study in general: Signatures in public TCR beta sequences pointed to both CMV infection and matching HLA type.

Study-level findings and limits: Cumulated frequencies of public TCR beta families served to identify carriers of CMV plus the relevant HLA.

This clonotype was found many times. Its antigen remains unknown. TCRdb passed the reads through MiXCR, listing each CDR3 protein once. The sample shows 80,000 to 95,000 distinct CDR3 sequences, roughly 29% of them seen only once. This clonotype was obtained from a human donor in good health (CMV status not recorded). Some clones in this sample may be carry-over from other donors' samples. The sequencing used CD8+ T cells from cultured PBMCs, collected from culture after CMV antigen stimulation.

Here the CDR3 reads CASGVVSEAFF. CDR3 nucleotide sequence: TGTGCCAGCGGGGTGGTCTCTGAAGCTTTCTTT. This sequence joins TRBV5-4 and TRBJ1-1; D gene uncertain. The CDR3 has 11 residues. Germline V gene data show CDR1 as SGHNT and CDR2 as YYREEE (reference sequence). V was clipped by 7 bases and J by 6 bases, with 10 bases between them.